This T cell receptor beta chain emerged from a study of T cells in Graves' hyperthyroidism and ophthalmopathy. Study-level findings and limits: Ophthalmopathy onset followed model prediction by a median about six months. A model using 13 V-J features told ophthalmopathy apart from stable hyperthyroidism.

This clonotype was found many times. Its specificity is unknown. V lost 0 bases to trimming and J lost 0 bases, with 11 bases between them. CDR3 length: 17 amino acids. Germline V CDR1 and CDR2: SGHDN, FVKESK. The TCR beta CDR3 regions underwent amplification using RNA transcripts as the source. The TCR CDR3 first-round RT-PCR relied on the HTBI primer set. One entry per CDR3 protein results from TCRdb running MiXCR on the multiplex PCR reads. This table has 130,000 or so distinct CDR3 sequences, over 20% appearing once. The sequenced material came from blood. V and J are TRBV14 and TRBJ1-4, with D unresolved. The receptor comes from a woman between 45 and 60 years old with Graves' hyperthyroidism that later progressed to Graves' ophthalmopathy. The CDR3 loop reads CASSQDPPYATNEKLFF. The CDR3 DNA reads as TGTGCCAGCAGCCAAGATCCCCCGTATGCAACTAATGAAAAACTGTTTTTT. The full variable domain, its missing parts supplied by reference TRBV14 and TRBJ1-4, is EAGVTQFPSHSVIEKGQTVTLRCDPISGHDNLYWYRRVMGKEIKFLLHFVKESKQDESGMPNNRFLAERTGGTYSTLKVQPAELEDSGVYFCASSQDPPYATNEKLFFGSGTQLSVL.